This T cell receptor (beta chain) was recorded in a study of cytomegalovirus exposure and HLA in healthy donors. The PCR was carried out with 60 Vbeta primers and 13 Jbeta primers. The data were produced by immunoSEQ multiplex PCR, yet TCRdb's version contains in-frame clones alone and is incomplete. This table holds 95,000 to 150,000 clones, around 79% found once. Per the germline V gene, CDR1 is LNHDA and CDR2 is SQIVND (reference sequence). Trimming took 3 bases from V and 0 from J, leaving 15 bases between them. The CDR3 consists of 17 residues. Whereas donors were nominally healthy upon sampling, unrecorded immune exposures were probable. Notes on the study in general: Analysis performed later found over 15,000 TCR beta sequences associated with HLA alleles at 0.05 false discovery rate.

To note about this clone: The target antigen is unknown.

This sequence joins TRBV19 and TRBJ1-5; a possible D gene is TRBD1 (5 bases). This sequence was found in a woman between 18 and 29 years old in good health and CMV-seronegative. The sequenced material came from PBMCs. As DNA, the CDR3 is TGTGCCAGTAGTATCGCGAGCGGGGGATATAGCAATCAGCCCCAGCATTTT. Protein sequence: CASSIASGGYSNQPQHF.